What follows is one TCR beta chain and its context. Its antigen is unknown. Produced via immunoSEQ multiplex PCR; TCRdb's table is partial and in-frame only. The sample holds about 160,000 clones; 88% are singletons and the top ten take just under 3%. This sample stems from a study of cytomegalovirus exposure and HLA in healthy donors. In the study overall: The 120 validation repertoires used the same platform as the approximately 670 first-cohort repertoires (as reported by a later analysis). Overall study findings and caveats: A list of approximately 160 TCR beta chains associated with cytomegalovirus was given. A few of the chains that were CMV-associated were confirmed in vitro to be specific for CMV antigens.

Losses at the gene ends were 5 bases for V and 0 bases for J; bases not matched to a gene: 6. The V gene's germline CDR1 is SQVTM and CDR2 ANQGSEA. The CDR3 covers 15 residues. The chain employs TRBV29-1 and TRBJ1-4, with TRBD1 matching 7 bases. The specimen was PBMCs. The TCR sequence derives from a man between 18 and 35 years old in good health and CMV-seronegative. The CDR3 loop reads CSVKGQEATNEKLFF. Here the CDR3 DNA reads TGCAGCGTTAAAGGACAGGAAGCAACTAATGAAAAACTGTTTTTT.